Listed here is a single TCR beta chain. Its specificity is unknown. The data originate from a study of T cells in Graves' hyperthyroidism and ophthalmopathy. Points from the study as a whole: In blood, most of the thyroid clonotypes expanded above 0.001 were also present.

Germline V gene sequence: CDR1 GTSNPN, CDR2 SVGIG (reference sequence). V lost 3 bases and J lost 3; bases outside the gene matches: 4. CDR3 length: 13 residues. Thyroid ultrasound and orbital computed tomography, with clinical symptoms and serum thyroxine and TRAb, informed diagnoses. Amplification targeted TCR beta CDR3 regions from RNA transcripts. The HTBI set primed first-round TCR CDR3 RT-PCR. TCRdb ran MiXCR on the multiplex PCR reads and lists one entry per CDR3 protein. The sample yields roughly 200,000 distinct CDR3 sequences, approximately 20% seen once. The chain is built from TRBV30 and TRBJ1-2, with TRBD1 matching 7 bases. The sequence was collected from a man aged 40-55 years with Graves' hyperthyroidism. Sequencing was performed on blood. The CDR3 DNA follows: TGTGCCTGGAGCCGACAGGGTCACTATGGCTACACCTTC. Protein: CAWSRQGHYGYTF.